This T cell receptor beta chain was obtained from a study of cytomegalovirus exposure and HLA in healthy donors. Notes on the study in general: The study recorded 160 or so TCR beta chains that were cytomegalovirus-associated. According to reports, the classifier identified cytomegalovirus status with high specificity and sensitivity.

Germline V CDR1 and CDR2: SGHDT, YYEEEE. Losses at the gene ends were 0 bases for V and 3 bases for J; bases not matched to a gene: 9. CDR3 size: 18 residues. This clone has only one observation. Antigen: not known. The repertoire was sequenced with immunoSEQ multiplex PCR; TCRdb's copy has only in-frame clones and lacks some. The sample lists 150,000 to 200,000 clones, around 88% occurring once. The receptor was derived from a woman between 18 and 29 years old in good health and CMV-seronegative. The rearrangement joins TRBV5-6 to TRBJ2-3, with 11 positions matching TRBD2. Sequenced: PBMCs. The CDR3 region has the DNA TGTGCCAGCAGCTTGGGTGGGACTAGCGGCGGGTGGACAGATACGCAGTATTTT. Its protein product is CASSLGGTSGGWTDTQYF. The full variable domain, completed using reference TRBV5-6 and TRBJ2-3, is DAGVTQSPTHLIKTRGQQVTLRCSPKSGHDTVSWYQQALGQGPQFIFQYYEEEERQRGNFPDRFSGHQFPNYSSELNVNALLLGDSALYLCASSLGGTSGGWTDTQYFGPGTRLTVL.